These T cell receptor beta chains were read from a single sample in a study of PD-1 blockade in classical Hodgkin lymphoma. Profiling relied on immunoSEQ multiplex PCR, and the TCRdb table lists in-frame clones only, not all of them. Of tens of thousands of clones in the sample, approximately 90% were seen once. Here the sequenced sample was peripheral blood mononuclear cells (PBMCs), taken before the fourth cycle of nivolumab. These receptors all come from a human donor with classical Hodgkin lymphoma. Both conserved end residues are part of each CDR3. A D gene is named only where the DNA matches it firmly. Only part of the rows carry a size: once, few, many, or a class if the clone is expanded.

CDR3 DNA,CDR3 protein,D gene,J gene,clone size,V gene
TGCAGCGTTGATGACGCGGGAGGGCCGAGATACAATGAGCAGTTCTTC,CSVDDAGGPRYNEQFF,TRBD2,TRBJ2-1,-,TRBV29-1
TGCGCCAGCAGTGAGTCAATACTAGCGGTAAACACCGGGGAGCTGTTTTTT,CASSESILAVNTGELFF,TRBD2,TRBJ2-2,-,TRBV10-2
TGTGCCAGTAGTACGACAGGGGCCTCCTACGAGCAGTACTTC,CASSTTGASYEQYF,TRBD1,TRBJ2-7,-,TRBV19
TGTGCCAGCTCACCAAGCCCTGAGACCCAGTACTTC,CASSPSPETQYF,-,TRBJ2-5,once,TRBV18
TGCGCCAGCAGCCCAAGGGGGACAGAGTCAGGGGGCCTCGGGAACACTGAAGCTTTCTTT,CASSPRGTESGGLGNTEAFF,TRBD1,TRBJ1-1,-,TRBV5-1
TGCGCCAGCAGCCCGACAGGGTCGAATTCACCCCTCCACTTT,CASSPTGSNSPLHF,TRBD1,TRBJ1-6,-,TRBV5-1
TGTGCCAGCAGCCAAGAACGGGGTTCCGGACAGAATTCACCCCTCCACTTT,CASSQERGSGQNSPLHF,-,TRBJ1-6,-,TRBV4-2
TGCGCCAGCAGCCAAGTAGAAGGGTATGGCTACACCTTC,CASSQVEGYGYTF,-,TRBJ1-2,-,TRBV4-1
TGCGCCAGCAGCACTGGGACAGGACAAGAGACCCAGTACTTC,CASSTGTGQETQYF,TRBD1,TRBJ2-5,once,TRBV5-1
TGTGCCAGCAGTGACTTAGGGGGGCGCGGGACTAGCGGGATAAATGAGCAGTTCTTC,CASSDLGGRGTSGINEQFF,TRBD2,TRBJ2-1,-,TRBV6-4
TGTGCCAGCAGTTTACTAGCGGGAGTGGTCACAGATACGCAGTATTTT,CASSLLAGVVTDTQYF,TRBD2,TRBJ2-3,-,TRBV27
TGTGCCAGCAGCTGGGCCGAGAACACTGAAGCTTTCTTT,CASSWAENTEAFF,-,TRBJ1-1,-,TRBV7-3
TGTGCCAGCAGCTCGGCATTTAATAATTCACCCCTCCACTTT,CASSSAFNNSPLHF,-,TRBJ1-6,-,TRBV7-9
TGTGCCAGCAGCTGGGAGACAGATACGCAGTATTTT,CASSWETDTQYF,-,TRBJ2-3,-,TRBV7-8
TGTGCCAGCAGCCCCCCCCTGGAAAGACACTACGAGCAGTACTTC,CASSPPLERHYEQYF,-,TRBJ2-7,-,TRBV7-9
TGCGCCAGCAGCTTGTACAGCGGGGGAGATGAGCAGTTCTTC,CASSLYSGGDEQFF,TRBD2,TRBJ2-1,-,TRBV5-1
TGTGCCAGCAGCTTGGGCCAGGGTAACTATGGCTACACCTTC,CASSLGQGNYGYTF,-,TRBJ1-2,-,TRBV5-5
TGTGCAAGTCGCCCCAGGACCATTTCAATCAAGTATGGCTACACCTTC,CASRPRTISIKYGYTF,-,TRBJ1-2,few,TRBV12-2
TGTGCCAGCAGCCCCGGACTAGCGGGGGACAATGAGCAGTTCTTC,CASSPGLAGDNEQFF,TRBD2,TRBJ2-1,-,TRBV7-6
TGTGCCAGCAGGAGGGACAGGTCGAACACTGAAGCTTTCTTT,CASRRDRSNTEAFF,TRBD1,TRBJ1-1,-,TRBV6-1
TGTGCCAGCAGCTTGGCCCTAGCGGGGAACGAGCAGTACTTC,CASSLALAGNEQYF,TRBD2,TRBJ2-7,-,TRBV5-4
TGTGCCAGCACCGACCGGGACCGCCGGAACACTGAAGCTTTCTTT,CASTDRDRRNTEAFF,-,TRBJ1-1,-,TRBV6-6
TGTGCCAGCAGTCTCTCTAGTCAAGAGATCCAGTACTTC,CASSLSSQEIQYF,-,TRBJ2-5,-,TRBV6-1
TGTGCCAGCAGTGGGACAGACTATGGCTACACCTTC,CASSGTDYGYTF,-,TRBJ1-2,-,TRBV2
TGTGCCAGCAGAGAACAGGGGGCGGGTGAGACCCAGTACTTC,CASREQGAGETQYF,TRBD1,TRBJ2-5,-,TRBV6-5
TGTGCCAGTAGTATTAGTCGCAGGAACACTGAAGCTTTCTTT,CASSISRRNTEAFF,-,TRBJ1-1,-,TRBV19
TGTGCCAGCAGCTTGGGAGGGGTCCGGAAGGAGCAGTACTTC,CASSLGGVRKEQYF,-,TRBJ2-7,-,TRBV5-6
TGTGCCAGCAGCTTTTCCTGGACAGGCTCCTATGGCTACACCTTC,CASSFSWTGSYGYTF,TRBD1,TRBJ1-2,few,TRBV5-8
TGTGCCAGCAGTCTATACCGAGGGGTTGAAGCTTTCTTT,CASSLYRGVEAFF,-,TRBJ1-1,-,TRBV6-5
TGTGCCAGCAGCTTGGCCCCGGGACAGGGGAATTACGAGCAGTACTTC,CASSLAPGQGNYEQYF,TRBD1,TRBJ2-7,-,TRBV5-6